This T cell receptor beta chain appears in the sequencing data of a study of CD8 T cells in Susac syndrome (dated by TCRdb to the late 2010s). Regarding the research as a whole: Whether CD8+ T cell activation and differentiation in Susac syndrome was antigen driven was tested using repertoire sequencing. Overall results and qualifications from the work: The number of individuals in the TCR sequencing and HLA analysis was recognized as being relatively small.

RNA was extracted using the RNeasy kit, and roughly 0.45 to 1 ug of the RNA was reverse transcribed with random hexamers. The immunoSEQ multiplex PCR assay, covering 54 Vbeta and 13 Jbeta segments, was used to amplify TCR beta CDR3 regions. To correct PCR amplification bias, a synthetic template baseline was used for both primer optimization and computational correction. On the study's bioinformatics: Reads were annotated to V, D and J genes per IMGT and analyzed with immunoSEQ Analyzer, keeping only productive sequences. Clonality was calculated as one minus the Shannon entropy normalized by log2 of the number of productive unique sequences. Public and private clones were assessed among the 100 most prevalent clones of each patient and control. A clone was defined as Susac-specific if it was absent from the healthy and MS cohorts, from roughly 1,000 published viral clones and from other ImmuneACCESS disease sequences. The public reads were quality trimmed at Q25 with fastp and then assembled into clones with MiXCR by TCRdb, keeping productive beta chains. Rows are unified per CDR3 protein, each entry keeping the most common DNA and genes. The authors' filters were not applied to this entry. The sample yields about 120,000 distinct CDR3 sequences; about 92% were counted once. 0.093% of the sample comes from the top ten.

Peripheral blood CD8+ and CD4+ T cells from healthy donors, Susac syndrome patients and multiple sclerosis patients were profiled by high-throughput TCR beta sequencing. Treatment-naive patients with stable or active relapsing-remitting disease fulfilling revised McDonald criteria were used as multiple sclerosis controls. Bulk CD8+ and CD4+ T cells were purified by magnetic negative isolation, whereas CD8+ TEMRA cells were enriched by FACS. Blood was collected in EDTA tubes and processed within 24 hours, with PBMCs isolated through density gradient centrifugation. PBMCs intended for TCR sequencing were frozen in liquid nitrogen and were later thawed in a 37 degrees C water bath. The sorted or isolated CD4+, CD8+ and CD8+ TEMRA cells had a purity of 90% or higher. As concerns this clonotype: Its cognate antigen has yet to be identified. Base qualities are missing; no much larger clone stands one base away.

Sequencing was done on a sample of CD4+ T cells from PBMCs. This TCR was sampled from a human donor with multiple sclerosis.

Read as DNA, the sequence is TGTGCCATCAGTACCATTGACAGGGGGCACACTGAAGCTTTCTTT. Its protein reads: CAISTIDRGHTEAFF. Recombination joined TRBV10-3 with TRBJ1-1; 10 nucleotides in the junction match TRBD1. V is cut back by 5 bases and J by 3 bases, with 6 bases in the junction unmatched. Taken from the germline V gene, the CDR1 and CDR2 loops are ENHRY and SYGVKD. Including cysteine and phenylalanine, the CDR3 has 15 amino acids. The entry retains the CDR3 DNA only, 45 bases that are in frame from base 1.